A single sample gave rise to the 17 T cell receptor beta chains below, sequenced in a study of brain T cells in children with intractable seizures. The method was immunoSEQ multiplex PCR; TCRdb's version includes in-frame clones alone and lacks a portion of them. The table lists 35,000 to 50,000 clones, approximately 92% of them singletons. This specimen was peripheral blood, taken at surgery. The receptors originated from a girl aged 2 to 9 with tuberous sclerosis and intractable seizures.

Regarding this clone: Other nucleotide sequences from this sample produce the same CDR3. CDR3 in DNA: TGTGCCAGTAGTATAGGCCCGGGTAACACTGAAGCTTTCTTT. Encoded protein: CASSIGPGNTEAFF. The V call is TRBV19, the J call TRBJ1-1; D uncertain. Per the germline V gene, CDR1 is LNHDA and CDR2 is SQIVND (reference sequence). Trimming shortened V by 1 base and J by 2 bases, and 8 bases separated the two germline ends. The CDR3 consists of 14 residues.

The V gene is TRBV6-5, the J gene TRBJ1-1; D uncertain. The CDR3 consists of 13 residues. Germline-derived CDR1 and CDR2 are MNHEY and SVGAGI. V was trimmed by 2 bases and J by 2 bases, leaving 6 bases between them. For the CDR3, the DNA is TGTGCCAGCAGTTACAAGTCAAACACTGAAGCTTTCTTT. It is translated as CASSYKSNTEAFF.

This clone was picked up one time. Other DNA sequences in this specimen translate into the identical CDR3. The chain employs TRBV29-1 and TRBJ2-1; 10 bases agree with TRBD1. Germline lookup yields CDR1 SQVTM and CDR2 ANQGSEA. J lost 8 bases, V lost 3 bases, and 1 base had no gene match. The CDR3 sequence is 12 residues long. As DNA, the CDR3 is TGCAGCGTTGAGGGGACAGGGGATGAGCAGTTCTTC. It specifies CSVEGTGDEQFF.

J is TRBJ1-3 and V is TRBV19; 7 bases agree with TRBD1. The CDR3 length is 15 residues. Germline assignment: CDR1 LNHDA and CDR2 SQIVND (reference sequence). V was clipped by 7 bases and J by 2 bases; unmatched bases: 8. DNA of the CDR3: TGTGCCAGTACCCCACCGGACAGGACTGGAAACACCATATATTTT. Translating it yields CASTPPDRTGNTIYF. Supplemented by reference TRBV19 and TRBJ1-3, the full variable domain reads DGGITQSPKYLFRKEGQNVTLSCEQNLNHDAMYWYRQDPGQGLRLIYYSQIVNDFQKGDIAEGYSVSREKKESFPLTVTSAQKNPTAFYLCASTPPDRTGNTIYFGEGSWLTVV.

In nucleotides, the CDR3 is TGTGCCAGACGACTAGCGTGGCTCTTGACCTACGAGCAGTACTTC. It encodes CARRLAWLLTYEQYF. V is TRBV6-5 and J is TRBJ2-7; 8 bases are a match to TRBD2. Germline V gene lookup returns CDR1 MNHEY and CDR2 SVGAGI. The CDR3 extends over 15 amino acids. Trimming at V came to 9 bases and at J to 2 bases, leaving 12 bases not matched to a gene.

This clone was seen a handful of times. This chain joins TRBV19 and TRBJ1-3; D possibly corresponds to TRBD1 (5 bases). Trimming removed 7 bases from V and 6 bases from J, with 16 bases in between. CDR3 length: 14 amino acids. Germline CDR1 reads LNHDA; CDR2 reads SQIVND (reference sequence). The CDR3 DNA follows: TGTGCCAGTACTATGGTCGGGGGAGAAAACACCATATATTTT. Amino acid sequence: CASTMVGGENTIYF.

The CDR3 loop is CASRGGSTEAFF. CDR3 DNA: TGTGCTTCACGAGGGGGGAGCACTGAAGCTTTCTTT. The gene calls are TRBV10-3 and TRBJ1-1, with TRBD1 as a possible D gene (6 bases). CDR1 ENHRY and CDR2 SYGVKD come from the germline V gene. The CDR3 has 12 amino acids.

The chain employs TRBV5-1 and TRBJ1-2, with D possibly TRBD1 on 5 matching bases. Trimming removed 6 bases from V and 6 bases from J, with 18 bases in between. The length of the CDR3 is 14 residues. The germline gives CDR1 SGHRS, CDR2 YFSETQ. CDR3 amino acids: CASNIGTATNGYTF. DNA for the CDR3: TGCGCCAGCAACATTGGGACCGCCACGAATGGCTACACCTTC.

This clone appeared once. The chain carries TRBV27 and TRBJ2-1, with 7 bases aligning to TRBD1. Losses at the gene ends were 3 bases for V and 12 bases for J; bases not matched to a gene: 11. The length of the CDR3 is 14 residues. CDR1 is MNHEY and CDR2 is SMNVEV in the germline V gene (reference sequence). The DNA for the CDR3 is TGTGCCAGCAGTTTCTCCGGACAGGTTGATACGCAGTTCTTC. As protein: CASSFSGQVDTQFF.

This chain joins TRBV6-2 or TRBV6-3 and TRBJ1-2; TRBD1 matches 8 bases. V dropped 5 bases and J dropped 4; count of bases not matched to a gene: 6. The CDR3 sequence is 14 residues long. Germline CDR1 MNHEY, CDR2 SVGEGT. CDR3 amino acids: CASSQGALLYGYTF. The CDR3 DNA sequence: TGTGCCAGCAGTCAGGGGGCACTCCTCTATGGCTACACCTTC.

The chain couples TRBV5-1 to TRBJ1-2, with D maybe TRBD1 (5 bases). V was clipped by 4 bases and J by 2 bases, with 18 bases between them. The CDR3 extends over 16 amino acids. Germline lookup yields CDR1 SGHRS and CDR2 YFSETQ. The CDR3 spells CASSPEGGGTNYGYTF. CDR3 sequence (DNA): TGCGCCAGCAGCCCAGAGGGCGGGGGGACGAACTATGGCTACACCTTC.

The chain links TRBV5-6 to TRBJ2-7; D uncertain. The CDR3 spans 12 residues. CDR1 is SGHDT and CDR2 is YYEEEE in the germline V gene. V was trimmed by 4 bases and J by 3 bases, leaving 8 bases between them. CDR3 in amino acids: CASSIDRYEQYV. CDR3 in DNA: TGTGCCAGCAGCATCGACCGCTACGAGCAGTACGTC.

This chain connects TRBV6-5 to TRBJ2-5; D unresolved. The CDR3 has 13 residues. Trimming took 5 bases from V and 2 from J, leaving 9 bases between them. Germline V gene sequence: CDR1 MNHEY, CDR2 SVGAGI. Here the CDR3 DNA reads TGTGCCAGCAGTCTTAATATTCAAGAGACCCAGTACTTC. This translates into CASSLNIQETQYF.

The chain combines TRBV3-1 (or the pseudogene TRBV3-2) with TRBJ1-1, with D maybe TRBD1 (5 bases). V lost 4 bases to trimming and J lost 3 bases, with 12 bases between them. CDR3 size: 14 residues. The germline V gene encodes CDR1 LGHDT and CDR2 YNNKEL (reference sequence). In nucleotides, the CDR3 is TGTGCCAGCAGCCTCAGGGTAGTTGACACTGAAGCTTTCTTT. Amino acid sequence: CASSLRVVDTEAFF.

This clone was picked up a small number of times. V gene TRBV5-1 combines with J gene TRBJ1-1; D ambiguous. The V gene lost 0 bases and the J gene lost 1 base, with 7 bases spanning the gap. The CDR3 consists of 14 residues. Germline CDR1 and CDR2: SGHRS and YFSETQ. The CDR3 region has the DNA TGCGCCAGCAGCTTGGACACAGCGAACACTGAAGCTTTCTTT. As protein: CASSLDTANTEAFF.

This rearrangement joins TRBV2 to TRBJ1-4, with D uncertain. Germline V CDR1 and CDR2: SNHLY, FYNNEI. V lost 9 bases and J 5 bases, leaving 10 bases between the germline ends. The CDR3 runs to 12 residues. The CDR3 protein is CASLWENEKLFF. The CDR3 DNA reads TGTGCCAGTCTCTGGGAAAATGAAAAACTGTTTTTT.

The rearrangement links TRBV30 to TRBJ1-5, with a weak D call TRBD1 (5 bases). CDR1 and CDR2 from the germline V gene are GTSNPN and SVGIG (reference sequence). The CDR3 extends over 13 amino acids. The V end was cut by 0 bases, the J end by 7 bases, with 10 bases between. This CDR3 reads CAWSVGGEQPQHF. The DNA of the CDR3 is TGTGCCTGGAGTGTCGGAGGGGAACAGCCCCAGCATTTT.